A selection of T cell receptor beta chains follows, all from one sample in a study of blood T cell repertoires in COVID-19. The method was immunoSEQ multiplex PCR; TCRdb's version includes in-frame clones alone and lacks a portion of them. The sample has about 180,000 clones; 85% to 90% are singletons. Sequences were obtained from peripheral blood. These receptor sequences come from a woman aged 25 to 39 with active or convalescent COVID-19. The CDR3 runs from the conserved cysteine through the conserved F or W. A D gene is named only where the DNA matches it firmly. Size values are once, few and many counts, or a class for expanded clones, and some rows have none.

d_call	v_call	j_call	clone_size	cdr3_aa	cdr3_nt
.	TRBV5-5	TRBJ1-3	once	CASSLTPTRDRNTIYF	TGTGCCAGCAGCTTGACCCCTACCCGGGATCGAAACACCATATATTTT
.	TRBV6-1	TRBJ1-3	.	CASSESESGNTIYF	TGTGCCAGCAGTGAAAGTGAGTCGGGAAACACCATATATTTT
.	TRBV10-2	TRBJ2-1	.	CASSEFTYNEQFF	TGCGCCAGCAGTGAGTTCACCTACAATGAGCAGTTCTTC
.	TRBV29-1	TRBJ1-1	.	CSVESEAGVLAFF	TGCAGCGTTGAGTCTGAGGCAGGGGTTTTAGCTTTCTTT
.	TRBV15	TRBJ2-7	.	CATSREQGGLYEQYF	TGTGCCACCAGCAGAGAACAGGGTGGTCTCTACGAGCAGTACTTC
.	TRBV11-2	TRBJ2-1	.	CASSLVTYNEQFF	TGTGCCAGCAGCTTGGTCACTTACAATGAGCAGTTCTTC
TRBD1	TRBV13	TRBJ1-2	.	CASSSGTGDSNYGYTF	TGTGCCAGCAGCTCCGGGACAGGGGATTCTAACTATGGCTACACCTTC
TRBD1	TRBV11-2	TRBJ1-6	once	CASSSGQVNSPLHF	TGTGCCAGCAGCTCGGGACAGGTTAATTCACCCCTCCACTTT
.	TRBV30	TRBJ1-6	.	CAWSVHRDGNSPLHF	TGTGCCTGGAGTGTACACAGGGACGGGAATTCACCCCTCCACTTT
TRBD1	TRBV5-4	TRBJ1-2	.	CASSFRQGKDGYTF	TGTGCCAGCAGCTTCAGACAGGGTAAAGATGGCTACACCTTC
.	TRBV3-1/TRBV3-2	TRBJ2-2	.	CASIQGRTGELFF	TGTGCCAGCATACAGGGTCGGACCGGGGAGCTGTTTTTT
.	TRBV4-1	TRBJ1-1	.	CASSHGTKEAFF	TGCGCCAGCAGCCACGGGACAAAAGAAGCTTTCTTT
.	TRBV6-2/TRBV6-3	TRBJ1-5	.	CASSYGGGVGGAQHF	TGTGCCAGCAGTTACGGAGGAGGGGTTGGAGGAGCCCAGCATTTT
.	TRBV6-5	TRBJ2-7	.	CASSPQTSYEQYF	TGTGCCAGCAGTCCCCAGACTAGCTACGAGCAGTACTTC
.	TRBV4-2	TRBJ1-1	.	CASSQARVIGTEAFF	TGTGCCAGCAGCCAAGCCAGGGTGATAGGCACTGAAGCTTTCTTT
TRBD1	TRBV18	TRBJ1-5	.	CASSPSTGGLSNQPQHF	TGTGCCAGCTCACCATCAACAGGGGGCTTGAGCAATCAGCCCCAGCATTTT
TRBD1	TRBV27	TRBJ2-2	.	CASSFVRDRDGTGELFF	TGTGCCAGCAGTTTTGTCCGGGACAGGGATGGCACCGGGGAGCTGTTTTTT
.	TRBV12-1	TRBJ2-7	.	CASSFGRTKPQGYEQYF	TGTGCCAGCAGCTTTGGTCGGACGAAGCCTCAGGGCTACGAGCAGTACTTC
.	TRBV5-6	TRBJ2-7	.	CASSLYGAYEQYF	TGTGCCAGCAGCTTATACGGGGCCTACGAGCAGTACTTC
.	TRBV10-2	TRBJ1-5	.	CASSDRTNQPQHF	TGCGCCAGCAGCGACAGAACCAATCAGCCCCAGCATTTT
TRBD1	TRBV7-9	TRBJ2-5	.	CASSFWDRGETQYF	TGTGCCAGCAGCTTCTGGGACAGGGGCGAGACCCAGTACTTC
TRBD1	TRBV19	TRBJ1-2	.	CASSQRSRGQRNGYTF	TGTGCCAGTAGCCAGAGATCAAGGGGACAGCGGAATGGCTACACCTTC
.	TRBV3-1/TRBV3-2	TRBJ2-7	.	CASSPIPQGYVEQYF	TGTGCCAGCAGCCCTATCCCCCAGGGCTACGTGGAGCAGTACTTC
TRBD1	TRBV14	TRBJ1-4	.	CASSARGTGYPATNEKLFF	TGTGCCAGCAGCGCCAGGGGGACAGGGTACCCTGCAACTAATGAAAAACTGTTTTTT
.	TRBV6-5	TRBJ1-5	.	CASSLDRRPGQPQHF	TGTGCCAGCAGTCTGGACAGACGGCCTGGTCAGCCCCAGCATTTT
.	TRBV7-9	TRBJ1-2	.	CASSGDGSWNGYTF	TGTGCCAGCAGCGGGGACGGGAGTTGGAACGGCTACACCTTC
TRBD2	TRBV28	TRBJ2-5	.	CASSRDYGRETQYF	TGTGCCAGCAGTCGGGACTACGGCAGGGAGACCCAGTACTTC
.	TRBV7-8	TRBJ2-5	.	CASSPRRSQETQYF	TGTGCCAGCAGCCCGCGCCGGTCACAAGAGACCCAGTACTTC
TRBD1	TRBV5-4	TRBJ2-7	once	CASSGNTGGYAYEQYF	TGTGCCAGCAGCGGAAACACAGGGGGCTATGCCTACGAGCAGTACTTC
.	TRBV11-2	TRBJ1-4	.	CASSSDRANEKLFF	TGTGCCAGCAGCTCTGACAGAGCCAATGAAAAACTGTTTTTT
TRBD2	TRBV27	TRBJ2-1	.	CASSSLAGEQFF	TGTGCCAGCAGCTCTCTAGCGGGTGAGCAGTTCTTC
.	TRBV11-3	TRBJ2-1	.	CASSAGGGPYNEQFF	TGTGCCAGCAGCGCGGGTGGCGGCCCGTACAATGAGCAGTTCTTC
.	TRBV4-1	TRBJ1-6	few	CASSQDLARSPLHF	TGCGCCAGCAGCCAAGACCTAGCACGTTCACCCCTCCACTTT
.	TRBV6-6	TRBJ2-7	.	CASSHLQNYEQYF	TGTGCCAGCAGTCACCTACAGAACTACGAGCAGTACTTC
.	TRBV6-5	TRBJ1-6	.	CASSRGGAWGSPLHF	TGTGCCAGCAGTCGGGGGGGGGCCTGGGGTTCACCCCTCCACTTT
.	TRBV6-5	TRBJ2-2	.	CASGRLSTGELFF	TGTGCCAGCGGTCGACTGAGCACCGGGGAGCTGTTTTTT
.	TRBV14	TRBJ1-1	.	CASSLRANTEAFF	TGTGCCAGCAGCCTGAGAGCGAACACTGAAGCTTTCTTT
.	TRBV10-3	TRBJ1-1	few	CAISDGTNTEAFF	TGTGCCATCAGTGATGGCACCAACACTGAAGCTTTCTTT
.	TRBV3-1/TRBV3-2	TRBJ2-7	.	CASSPDGRRVMYF	TGTGCCAGCAGCCCCGATGGCAGGAGGGTAATGTACTTC
TRBD1	TRBV19	TRBJ2-6	few	CASSIGSRTGSSGANVLTF	TGTGCCAGTAGTATAGGGAGTCGGACAGGGAGCTCTGGGGCCAACGTCCTGACTTTC
TRBD1	TRBV18	TRBJ2-2	.	CASSPLGQGNGGELFF	TGTGCCAGCTCACCGCTTGGACAGGGCAACGGCGGGGAGCTGTTTTTT
.	TRBV6-5	TRBJ2-7	.	CASSYSQGYEQYF	TGTGCCAGCAGTTACTCGCAGGGTTACGAGCAGTACTTC
.	TRBV29-1	TRBJ1-2	.	CSVDVRDTPNYGYTF	TGCAGCGTTGATGTCCGGGACACACCTAACTATGGCTACACCTTC
.	TRBV5-1	TRBJ1-5	.	CASSLEGGRGNQPQHF	TGCGCCAGCAGCCTAGAGGGGGGGCGAGGCAATCAGCCCCAGCATTTT
.	TRBV10-2	TRBJ2-3	.	CATAREAGTDTQYF	TGCGCCACAGCTAGGGAGGCGGGCACAGATACGCAGTATTTT
TRBD2	TRBV4-2	TRBJ2-2	many	CASSQGGLAGLGGELFF	TGTGCCAGCAGCCAAGGAGGTCTAGCGGGATTGGGCGGGGAGCTGTTTTTT
TRBD1	TRBV24-1	TRBJ2-1	.	CATSDLRQTGGYNEQFF	TGTGCCACCAGTGATTTGCGTCAGACAGGGGGATACAATGAGCAGTTCTTC
.	TRBV6-2/TRBV6-3	TRBJ1-2	.	CASSYVGGIYGYTF	TGTGCCAGCAGTTACGTGGGGGGTATCTATGGCTACACCTTC
TRBD1	TRBV4-1	TRBJ1-2	.	CASRPMGGRGANYGYTF	TGCGCCAGCAGACCCATGGGGGGCAGGGGGGCTAACTATGGCTACACCTTC
.	TRBV11-3	TRBJ1-2	.	CASSLGLQDGYTF	TGTGCCAGCAGCTTAGGCTTACAGGATGGCTACACCTTC
.	TRBV5-1	TRBJ1-4	many	CASSRTAQGQGDEKLFF	TGCGCCAGCAGCAGAACGGCCCAGGGGCAGGGAGATGAAAAACTGTTTTTT
TRBD1	TRBV6-1	TRBJ1-6	.	CASSEQDRTTLHF	TGTGCCAGCAGTGAGCAGGACAGGACGACCCTCCACTTT
TRBD1	TRBV11-2	TRBJ2-2	.	CASSLTGVETGELFF	TGTGCCAGCAGCTTAACAGGGGTGGAAACCGGGGAGCTGTTTTTT